The 20 T cell receptor beta chains below come from one sample, sequenced in a study of cytomegalovirus exposure and HLA in healthy donors. The table came from immunoSEQ multiplex PCR; TCRdb's copy has only in-frame clones and leaves some out. The table records hundreds of thousands of clones, roughly 83% of them present only once. The sequenced sample was PBMCs. The receptors here all came from a woman in her late teens or twenties in good health and CMV-seronegative.

The gene calls are TRBV15 and TRBJ1-5; no clear D gene. Germline CDR1 LNHNV, CDR2 YYDKDF (reference sequence). The CDR3 spans 17 residues. V was pared by 0 bases and J by 0 bases, with 12 bases between. The CDR3 here is CATSRDRWENSNQPQHF. The CDR3 nucleotides read TGTGCCACCAGCAGAGATAGGTGGGAGAATAGCAATCAGCCCCAGCATTTT.

The chain has TRBV10-2 and TRBJ2-3; 14 nucleotides agree with TRBD2. The junction had 3 bases not matched to a gene; V was cut back by 6 bases and J by 4 bases. The CDR3 totals 15 residues. Looked up from germline, CDR1 is WSHSY and CDR2 is SAAADI. CDR3 sequence reads: CASRPGLAGADTQYF. As DNA, the CDR3 is TGCGCCAGCAGGCCGGGACTAGCGGGAGCAGATACGCAGTATTTT.

This clone has a handful of counts. V and J are TRBV18 and TRBJ1-6; D is undetermined. The CDR3 has 14 residues. CDR1 is KGHSH and CDR2 is LQKENI in the germline V gene. V was shortened by 3 bases and J by 10 bases, with 13 bases between the two germline ends. This CDR3 reads CASSPTDLRSPLHF. CDR3 DNA sequence: TGTGCCAGCTCACCGACCGACTTAAGATCACCCCTCCACTTT. Looking up the rest from reference TRBV18 and TRBJ1-6 gives the full variable domain: NAGVMQNPRHLVRRRGQEARLRCSPMKGHSHVYWYRQLPEEGLKFMVYLQKENIIDESGMPKERFSAEFPKEGPSILRIQQVVRGDSAAYFCASSPTDLRSPLHFGNGTRLTVT.

The rearrangement joins TRBV6-1 to TRBJ2-7; D remains ambiguous. Per the germline V gene, CDR1 is MNHNS and CDR2 is SASEGT. This CDR3 has 15 amino acids. Trimming removed 5 bases at V and 1 base at J, with 15 bases between. CDR3 amino acids: CASSTWTGASYEQYF. The CDR3 nucleotides are TGTGCCAGCAGTACCTGGACGGGCGCTTCCTACGAGCAGTACTTC.

This chain joins TRBV30 and TRBJ1-1; D is unresolved. Germline CDR1 and CDR2: GTSNPN and SVGIG (reference sequence). With 4 bases removed from V and 1 base from J, the gap between germline ends came to 7 bases. CDR3 length equals 12 residues. CDR3: CAWITWNTEAFF. For the CDR3, the DNA is TGTGCCTGGATTACGTGGAACACTGAAGCTTTCTTT.

V usage is TRBV7-9 and J usage is TRBJ1-4, with 7 bases fitting TRBD1. The CDR3 spans 15 residues. V trimming: 1 base; J trimming: 6 bases; junction bases outside the gene matches: 5. The germline gives CDR1 SEHNR, CDR2 FQNEAQ (reference sequence). The chain's CDR3 is CASSLGPGTDEKLFF. The CDR3 coding sequence is TGTGCCAGCAGCTTAGGGCCAGGGACAGATGAAAAACTGTTTTTT. The full variable domain, its missing parts supplied by reference TRBV7-9 and TRBJ1-4, is DTGVSQNPRHKITKRGQNVTFRCDPISEHNRLYWYRQTLGQGPEFLTYFQNEAQLEKSRLLSDRFSAERPKGSFSTLEIQRTEQGDSAMYLCASSLGPGTDEKLFFGSGTQLSVL.

The chain couples TRBV5-1 to TRBJ1-2; 8 bases are shared with TRBD1. The CDR3 has 13 amino acids. Germline CDR1 and CDR2: SGHRS and YFSETQ. The trim removed 4 bases at V and 4 bases at J, leaving 3 bases unmatched. The CDR3 region is CASSPGTGYGYTF. The CDR3 DNA follows: TGCGCCAGCAGCCCGGGGACAGGCTATGGCTACACCTTC.

This clone was detected once. The chain employs TRBV2 and TRBJ2-1; the match to TRBD1 covers 7 bases. The CDR3 is 15 amino acids. V shed 3 bases and J 6 bases; nucleotides not matched to a gene: 8. Per the germline V gene, CDR1 is SNHLY and CDR2 is FYNNEI. CDR3 in DNA: TGTGCCAGCAGTGAGGAACAGGGGATTGTCAATGAGCAGTTCTTC. This translates into CASSEEQGIVNEQFF.

The rearrangement links TRBV7-3 to TRBJ2-7; D may be TRBD2 (5 bases). Germline CDR1 SGHTA, CDR2 FQGTGA. V gave up 5 bases and J gave up 6 bases, with 20 bases separating them. This CDR3 has 15 residues. CDR3 bases: TGTGCCAGCAGCCTTTTTCCCTCGGGTGAGGGCGAGCAGTACTTC. It yields the protein CASSLFPSGEGEQYF.

As DNA, the CDR3 is TGCGCCAGCAGCCTGACGGGGGATGGCAGGGAGACCCAGTACTTC. This translates into CASSLTGDGRETQYF. The chain recombines TRBV4-1 with TRBJ2-5; TRBD2 might be the D (6 bases). V gave up 4 bases and J gave up 5 bases, with 17 bases separating them. This CDR3 contains 15 residues. The V gene's germline CDR1 is MGHRA and CDR2 YSYEKL.

This rearrangement joins TRBV5-4 to TRBJ2-2, with 10 bases identical to TRBD2. With V trimmed by 5 bases and J by 3 bases, 10 bases remained unmatched. The CDR3 sequence is 17 residues long. From germline, CDR1 is SGHNT and CDR2 YYREEE (reference sequence). CDR3 DNA: TGTGCCAGCAGGGCGACTAGCGGGCCTTACTACACCGGGGAGCTGTTTTTT. Amino acids: CASRATSGPYYTGELFF.

The count of this clone is one. The V call is TRBV4-1, the J call TRBJ2-4; the match to TRBD1 covers 10 bases. Per germline, CDR1 MGHRA and CDR2 YSYEKL. The ends lost 0 bases at V and 8 bases at J; junction bases unmatched: 7. The CDR3 is made up of 16 amino acids. The CDR3 DNA reads TGCGCCAGCAGCCAAGATAGGCGGGGACAGGGGTACATTCAGTACTTC. Protein sequence: CASSQDRRGQGYIQYF.

The chain couples TRBV27 to TRBJ2-7, with 8 bases matching TRBD1. Germline values: CDR1 MNHEY, CDR2 SMNVEV (reference sequence). J lost 0 bases, V lost 6 bases, and 10 bases had no gene match. This CDR3 is built from 16 residues. In DNA form, the CDR3 reads TGTGCCAGCAGCACTACGTGGCAGGGGGCCTCCTACGAGCAGTACTTC. Its translation: CASSTTWQGASYEQYF.

In its sample, this clone was seen once. The J gene is TRBJ1-3, the V gene TRBV5-1, with 7 bases aligning to TRBD1. CDR1 and CDR2 (germline): SGHRS, YFSETQ. This CDR3 contains 15 residues. The J segment lost 4 bases and the V segment lost 5 bases, leaving 9 bases of the junction unmatched. The CDR3 sequence is CASRRDSSSGNTIYF. CDR3 in DNA: TGCGCCAGCAGACGGGACAGTTCTTCAGGAAACACCATATATTTT.

V gene TRBV21-1 combines with J gene TRBJ1-5; the table gives TRBD1 as D, unverified against the DNA. TRBV21-1 corresponds to a pseudogene. This CDR3 is 18 amino acids long. Written as DNA, the CDR3 is TGTGCCAGCAGCACTATACCTAGGGACAGGGGGAGACCTCAGCCCCAGCATTTT. Amino acid sequence: CASSTIPRDRGRPQPQHF.

This chain connects TRBV7-9 to TRBJ2-7; no clear D gene. The CDR3 spans 11 residues. Trimming cost V 6 bases and J 3 bases, with 6 bases left between them. The germline V gene has CDR1 SEHNR and CDR2 FQNEAQ (reference sequence). CDR3 DNA: TGTGCCAGCAGGTCAGGCTACGAGCAGTACTTC. It yields the protein CASRSGYEQYF.

This clone was seen ten or more times. The chain recombines TRBV7-8 with TRBJ1-2, with D tentatively TRBD1 (6 bases). Germline assignment: CDR1 SGHVS and CDR2 FQNEAQ. The CDR3 runs to 13 residues. Trimming stripped 5 bases from V and 2 bases from J, with 9 bases between. CDR3 nucleotides: TGTGCCAGCAGCGAGGACAGAAACTATGGCTACACCTTC. This codes for CASSEDRNYGYTF. The complete variable domain, with remaining parts taken from reference TRBV7-8 and TRBJ1-2, reads GAGVSQSPRYKVAKRGQDVALRCDPISGHVSLFWYQQALGQGPEFLTYFQNEAQLDKSGLPSDRFFAERPEGSVSTLKIQRTQQEDSAVYLCASSEDRNYGYTFGSGTRLTVV.

The gene calls are TRBV11-2 and TRBJ2-2, with 8 bases aligning to TRBD1. With V trimmed by 1 base and J by 5 bases, 3 bases remained unmatched. The CDR3 runs to 15 residues. Germline V gene data show CDR1 as SGHAT and CDR2 as FQNNGV. The CDR3 spells CASSLVRGPTGELFF. CDR3 nucleotide sequence: TGTGCCAGCAGCTTAGTCAGGGGGCCGACCGGGGAGCTGTTTTTT.

In nucleotides, the CDR3 is TGTGCCAGCAGCTTGGGGCCCCCGTCCTACGAGCAGTACTTC. Encoded protein: CASSLGPPSYEQYF. The chain employs TRBV5-4 and TRBJ2-7; the D is unclear. Trimming removed 0 bases at V and 1 base at J, with 8 bases between. The CDR3 contains 14 residues. Germline loops: CDR1 SGHNT, CDR2 YYREEE (reference sequence).

This chain connects TRBV9 to TRBJ2-3; D remains unclear. The CDR3 covers 16 residues. V was shortened by 1 base and J by 4 bases, with 16 bases between the two germline ends. Germline-derived CDR1 and CDR2 are SGDLS and YYNGEE. The CDR3 DNA reads as TGTGCCAGCAGCGTACTTTCTCGCCCAGCTGCAGATACGCAGTATTTT. As protein: CASSVLSRPAADTQYF.